This TCR beta chain was captured in a study of vaccination effects on CD4 cells after COVID-19. About the research overall: Each participant was administered two doses of either the BNT162b2 or the mRNA-1273 vaccine.

On this clone itself: The target antigen is unknown.

After expansion with viral peptide pools in the ViraFEST assay, antigen-specific CD4+ T cells were sequenced. Subsequent to a culture period of more than 8 days, CD4+ T cells were isolated. Nucleocapsid antibodies stayed negative before and after vaccination, showing no earlier SARS-CoV-2 infection. PBMC cultures contained over 1.5 million cells per well, about 11 IU/ml IL-2 and 10 ug/ml peptides. The CDR3 totals 15 residues. The ends lost 0 bases at V and 4 bases at J; junction bases unmatched: 6. Germline V gene sequence: CDR1 SGHRS, CDR2 YFSETQ. Overall study results and limits: Convalescent patients were scarce in the study, and it lacked early post-infection timepoints. Researchers report that only 1 of 255 vaccine-induced clones in healthy vaccinees cross-reacted with common cold coronaviruses.

Here immunoSEQ multiplex PCR was the method, and the copy in TCRdb shows in-frame clones only, minus some. The data show tens of thousands of clones, approximately 74% seen once. The chain uses TRBV5-1 and TRBJ1-1; 7 positions match TRBD1. This TCR was recovered from a human donor who received a COVID-19 vaccine. Sequencing was performed on CD4+ T cells from PBMCs cultured with SARS-CoV-2 spike peptides, taken before COVID-19 vaccination. For the CDR3, the DNA is TGCGCCAGCAGCTTGGAGACAGGGAGATTCACTGAAGCTTTCTTT. Translated: CASSLETGRFTEAFF.